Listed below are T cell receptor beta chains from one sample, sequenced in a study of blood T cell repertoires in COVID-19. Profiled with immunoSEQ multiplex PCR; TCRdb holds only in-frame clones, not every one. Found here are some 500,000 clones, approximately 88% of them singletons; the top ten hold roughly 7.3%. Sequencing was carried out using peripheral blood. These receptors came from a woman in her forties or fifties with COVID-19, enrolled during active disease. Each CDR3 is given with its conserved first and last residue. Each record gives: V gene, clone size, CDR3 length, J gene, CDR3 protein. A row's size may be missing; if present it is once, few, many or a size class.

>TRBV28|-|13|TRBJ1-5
CASSRQGDQPQHF
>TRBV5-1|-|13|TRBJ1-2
CASSADRVAGYTF
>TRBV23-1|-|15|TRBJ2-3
CASSLGRGRTDTQYF
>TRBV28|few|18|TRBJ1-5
CASSFQGPLSLSNQPQHF
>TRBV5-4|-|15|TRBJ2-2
CASSSDGGVFRELFF
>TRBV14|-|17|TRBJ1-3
CASSQKTGFLSGNTIYF
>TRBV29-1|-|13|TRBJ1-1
CSDLHSQGAEAFF
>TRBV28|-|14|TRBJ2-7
CASSPDSTSYEQYF
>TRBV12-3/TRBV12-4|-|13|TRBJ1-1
CASSQQYDTEAFF
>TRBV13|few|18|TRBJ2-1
CASSHTRPRQASYNEQFF
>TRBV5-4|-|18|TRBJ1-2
CASSLAANSAASRYGYTF
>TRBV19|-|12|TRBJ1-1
CASNGAATEAFF
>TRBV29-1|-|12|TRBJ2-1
CSVEDKRGSQFF
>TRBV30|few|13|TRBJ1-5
CAWSRAGVRPQHF
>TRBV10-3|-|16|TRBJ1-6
CAIRETGGVYNSPLHF
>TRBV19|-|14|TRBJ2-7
CASSHAPGAYEQYF
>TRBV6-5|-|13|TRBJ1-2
CASSRGGNYGYTF
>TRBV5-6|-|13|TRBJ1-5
CASSLGGLQPQHF
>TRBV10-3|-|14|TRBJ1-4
CAIGNEGANEKLFF
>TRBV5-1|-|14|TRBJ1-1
CASSWGTGNHEAFF
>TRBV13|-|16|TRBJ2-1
CASSRRSGGALDEQFF
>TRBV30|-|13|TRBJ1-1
CAWSRGVNTEAFF
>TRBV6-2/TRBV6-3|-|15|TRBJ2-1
CASSYAGAPPNEQFF
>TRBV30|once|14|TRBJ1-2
CAWSIGGGNSGYTF
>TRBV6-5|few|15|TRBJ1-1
CASSYSGSGSTEAFF
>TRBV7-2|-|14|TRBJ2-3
CASSFGTLWDTQYF
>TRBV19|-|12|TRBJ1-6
CASSRGNSPLHF
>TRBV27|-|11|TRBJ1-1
CASIMGTEAFF
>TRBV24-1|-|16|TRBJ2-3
CATSDPSDRGTDTQYF
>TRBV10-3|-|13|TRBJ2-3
CATLRDRRNTQYF
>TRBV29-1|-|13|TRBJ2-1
CSVDRASYNEQFF
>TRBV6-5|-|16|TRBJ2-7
CASSLRRQGLTYEQYF
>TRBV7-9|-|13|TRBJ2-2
CASSFTAAGELFF
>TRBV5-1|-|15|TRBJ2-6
CASSLVSSGANVLTF
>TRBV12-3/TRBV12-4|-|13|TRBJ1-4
CASGLGGTGKLFF
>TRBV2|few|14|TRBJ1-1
CASRPGTVNTEAFF
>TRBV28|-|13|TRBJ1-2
CATGPDRVRGYTF
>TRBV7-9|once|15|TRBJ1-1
CASSIYPEGNTEAFF
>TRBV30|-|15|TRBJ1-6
CAWAGQSSYNSPLHF
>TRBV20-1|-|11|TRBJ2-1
CSASSRNEQFF
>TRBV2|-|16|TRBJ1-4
CASSRQASYPNEKLFF
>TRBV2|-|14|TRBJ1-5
CASRKAGEGQPQHF
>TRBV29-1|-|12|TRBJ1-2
CSVVERSYGYTF
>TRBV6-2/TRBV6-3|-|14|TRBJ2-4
CASSYSGVQNIQYF
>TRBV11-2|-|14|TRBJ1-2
CASRQGTQTYGYTF
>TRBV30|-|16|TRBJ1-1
CAWSVFLPEVYTEAFF
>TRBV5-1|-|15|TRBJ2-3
CASSLVQGKTDTQYF
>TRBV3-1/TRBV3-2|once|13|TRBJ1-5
CASSPGGNQPQHF